This is a list of T cell receptor beta chains from one sample in a study of CD4 T cell repertoires in COVID-19. The table came from immunoSEQ multiplex PCR; TCRdb's copy has only in-frame clones and leaves some out. The sample comprises over 20,000 clones, around 87% of which are singletons, and 0.58% rests with the top ten. This specimen consisted of central memory CD4+ T cells from blood, obtained before the COVID-19 pandemic. These receptors all come from a human donor who had COVID-19. Each CDR3 is given with its conserved first and last residue. The order of the fields is V gene, CDR3 length, J gene, clone size, CDR3 protein. A clone size is listed for some rows: how often the clone was seen (once, few, many), or a class if it is expanded.

TRBV12-5	13	TRBJ2-2	NA	CASGRGDTGELFF
TRBV6-1	14	TRBJ2-7	NA	CVSSRLAGLYEQYF
TRBV27	14	TRBJ2-1	NA	CASSYGRSYNEQFF
TRBV7-2	15	TRBJ1-3	NA	CASSLATGSGNTIYF
TRBV19	15	TRBJ2-1	NA	CASRGEGGGYNEQFF
TRBV7-6	17	TRBJ2-2	NA	CASSPRPGQRNTGELFF
TRBV7-2	15	TRBJ2-7	NA	CASSLIAGAGYEQYF
TRBV19	13	TRBJ1-3	few	CASAGGFGNTIYF
TRBV6-5	16	TRBJ2-7	NA	CASSYGGVRTSYEQYF
TRBV7-8	12	TRBJ2-1	NA	CASSPRYDRQFF
TRBV5-1	14	TRBJ2-1	NA	CASSLGAPYNEQFF
TRBV30	15	TRBJ2-5	NA	CAWSVVRSREETQYF
TRBV5-3	20	TRBJ2-6	NA	CARSCPDWTGTLSGANVLTF
TRBV29-1	13	TRBJ2-2	few	CSAEQYAGGELFF
TRBV2	13	TRBJ2-5	NA	CASSKNSGETQYF
TRBV2	16	TRBJ2-1	NA	CASSRAGVSSYNEQFF
TRBV5-1	15	TRBJ2-3	NA	CASSNPSGSINTQYF
TRBV9	13	TRBJ2-1	NA	CASSVGPGNEQFF
TRBV12-5	12	TRBJ1-1	NA	CASGPDSMYAFF
TRBV19	15	TRBJ1-1	NA	CASSTQAAGGTEAFF